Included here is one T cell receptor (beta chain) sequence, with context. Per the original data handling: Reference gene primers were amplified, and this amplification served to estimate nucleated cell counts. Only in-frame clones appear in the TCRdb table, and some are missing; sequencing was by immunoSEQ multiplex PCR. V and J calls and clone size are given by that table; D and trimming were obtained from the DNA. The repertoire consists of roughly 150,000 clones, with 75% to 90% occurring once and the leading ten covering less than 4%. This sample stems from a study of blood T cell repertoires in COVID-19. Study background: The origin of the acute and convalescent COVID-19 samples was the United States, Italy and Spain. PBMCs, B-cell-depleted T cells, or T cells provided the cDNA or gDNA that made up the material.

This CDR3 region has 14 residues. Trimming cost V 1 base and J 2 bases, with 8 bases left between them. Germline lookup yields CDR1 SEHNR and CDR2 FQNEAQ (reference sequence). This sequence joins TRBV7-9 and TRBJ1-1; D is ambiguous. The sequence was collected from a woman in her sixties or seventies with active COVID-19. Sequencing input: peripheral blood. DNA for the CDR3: TGTGCCAGCAGCTTAGTTCAGGTTAACACTGAAGCTTTCTTT. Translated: CASSLVQVNTEAFF.